The 5 T cell receptor beta chains presented below share a single source sample, sequenced in a study of CD8+ T cells in alopecia areata. Sequencing templates came from extracted RNA that was reverse transcribed into cDNA. Repertoires were generated with immunoSEQ multiplex PCR, while TCRdb's copy carries only in-frame clones and drops some. The data hold 150,000 or so clones, with more than 45% observed a single time. Sequencing input: CD4+ T cells sorted from blood. Receptor source: a human donor with alopecia areata.

The chain has TRBV5-1 and TRBJ1-2, with 8 bases lining up with TRBD1. Per germline, CDR1 SGHRS and CDR2 YFSETQ. After removal of 4 bases from V and 4 bases from J, the junction contained 9 bases not matched to a gene. The CDR3 extends over 15 amino acids. The CDR3 DNA sequence: TGCGCCAGCAGCCAAGGGACAGGAGCCTTCTATGGCTACACCTTC. This codes for CASSQGTGAFYGYTF.

The chain combines TRBV30 with TRBJ1-5, with D possibly being TRBD1 (6 bases). V was clipped by 3 bases and J by 1 base, with 10 bases between them. Germline CDR1 reads GTSNPN; CDR2 reads SVGIG (reference sequence). The CDR3 covers 14 residues. CDR3 sequence (DNA): TGTGCCTGGAGCCCCGGACAGAGCAATCAGCCCCAGCATTTT. Residues: CAWSPGQSNQPQHF. The entire variable domain, with the rest obtained from reference TRBV30 and TRBJ1-5, is as follows: SQTIHQWPATLVQPVGSPLSLECTVEGTSNPNLYWYRQAAGRGLQLLFYSVGIGQISSEVPQNLSASRPQDRQFILSSKKLLLSDSGFYLCAWSPGQSNQPQHFGDGTRLSIL.

The chain couples TRBV29-1 to TRBJ2-5; TRBD2 matches 7 bases. V trimming: 7 bases; J trimming: 0 bases; junction bases outside the gene matches: 8. This CDR3 contains 14 residues. Germline lookup yields CDR1 SQVTM and CDR2 ANQGSEA. In DNA, the CDR3 is TGCAGCGCCCCGGGGGAGGGGAACCAAGAGACCCAGTACTTC. Translating it yields CSAPGEGNQETQYF.

This clone was counted only a few times. This rearrangement joins TRBV12-5 to TRBJ2-1; TRBD2 agrees at 8 bases. CDR1 is LGHNT, CDR2 FRNRAP, per germline. This CDR3 has 14 residues. Trimming removed 1 base from V and 7 bases from J; junction bases left unmatched: 3. The chain's CDR3 is CASGLGLAMNEQFF. The CDR3 DNA follows: TGTGCTAGTGGTTTGGGACTAGCGATGAATGAGCAGTTCTTC. Full variable domain (remainder filled in from reference TRBV12-5 and TRBJ2-1): DARVTQTPRHKVTEMGQEVTMRCQPILGHNTVFWYRQTMMQGLELLAYFRNRAPLDDSGMPKDRFSAEMPDATLATLKIQPSEPRDSAVYFCASGLGLAMNEQFFGPGTRLTVL.

The V call is TRBV7-2, the J call TRBJ2-2, with D possibly being TRBD1 or TRBD2 (6 bases each). CDR1 is SGHTA and CDR2 is FQGNSA in the germline V gene. This CDR3 has 15 amino acids. Trimming left V 5 bases short and J 7 bases short, with 17 bases between. The CDR3 DNA is TGTGCCAGCAGCCCCCAACAGGGAGGTGTCGGGGAGCTGTTTTTT. Its translation is CASSPQQGGVGELFF.